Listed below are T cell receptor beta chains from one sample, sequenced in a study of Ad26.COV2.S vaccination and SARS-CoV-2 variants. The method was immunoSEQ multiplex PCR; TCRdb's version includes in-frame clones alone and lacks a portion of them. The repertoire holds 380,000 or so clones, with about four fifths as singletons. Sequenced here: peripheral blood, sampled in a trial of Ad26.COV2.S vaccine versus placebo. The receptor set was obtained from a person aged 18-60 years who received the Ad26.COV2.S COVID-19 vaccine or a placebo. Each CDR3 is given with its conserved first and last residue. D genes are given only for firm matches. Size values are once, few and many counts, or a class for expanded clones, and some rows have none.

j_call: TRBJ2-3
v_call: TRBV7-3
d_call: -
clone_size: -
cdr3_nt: TGTGCCAGCAGCATGCCGGGGGTCACAGATACGCAGTATTTT
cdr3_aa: CASSMPGVTDTQYF

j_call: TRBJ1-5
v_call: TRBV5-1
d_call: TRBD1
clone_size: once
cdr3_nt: TGCGCCATTCGGACCGGGACAGGCCCCTCGGGAGTAGGCAATCAGCCCCAGCATTTT
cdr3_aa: CAIRTGTGPSGVGNQPQHF

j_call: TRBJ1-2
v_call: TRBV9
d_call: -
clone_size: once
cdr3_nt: TGTGCCAGCAGCGTAGTAGAGTCGAGGGCCGCTAACTATGGCTACACCTTC
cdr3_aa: CASSVVESRAANYGYTF

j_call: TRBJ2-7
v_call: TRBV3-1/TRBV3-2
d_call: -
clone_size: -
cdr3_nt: TGTGCCAGCAGCCTCGGGACGTCGTCCTACGAGCAGTACTTC
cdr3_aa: CASSLGTSSYEQYF

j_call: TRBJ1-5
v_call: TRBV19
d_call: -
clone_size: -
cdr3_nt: TGTGCCAGTAGTATACTTCGTAGCAATCAGCCCCAGCATTTT
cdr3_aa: CASSILRSNQPQHF

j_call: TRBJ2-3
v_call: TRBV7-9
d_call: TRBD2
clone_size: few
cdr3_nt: TGTGCCAGCAGCCCGACTAGCGGGACAGATACGCAGTATTTT
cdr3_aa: CASSPTSGTDTQYF

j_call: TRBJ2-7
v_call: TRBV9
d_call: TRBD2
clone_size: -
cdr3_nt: TGTGCCAGCAGCCCCCGAGCCCGGGACTACTCTAGCTCCTACGAGCAGTACTTC
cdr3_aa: CASSPRARDYSSSYEQYF

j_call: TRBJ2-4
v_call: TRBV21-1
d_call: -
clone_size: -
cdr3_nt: TGTGCCAGCCCTAGGGACAGCCTGGCCCGGGACGGGCAAACTTTCCCTTACTTC
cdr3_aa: CASPRDSLARDGQTFPYF

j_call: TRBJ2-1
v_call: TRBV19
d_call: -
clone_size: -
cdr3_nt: TGTGCCAGTAGTATCTCCGTAACTGGGTCCTACAATGAGCAGTTCTTC
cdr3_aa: CASSISVTGSYNEQFF

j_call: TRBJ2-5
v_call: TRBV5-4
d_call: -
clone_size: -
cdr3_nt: TGTGCCAGCAGCTTGGCTGCTCCAGAGACCCAGTACTTC
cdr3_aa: CASSLAAPETQYF

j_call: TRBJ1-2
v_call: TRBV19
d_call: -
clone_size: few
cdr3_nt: TGTGCCAGTAGTGGGGAACAGGGATTCTATGGCTACACCTTC
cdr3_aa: CASSGEQGFYGYTF

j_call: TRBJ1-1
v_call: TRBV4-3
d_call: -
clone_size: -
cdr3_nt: TGCGCCAGCAGCCAAGATGCCTTAGGACAGATCCGGGTATCGGGAACTGAAGCTTTCTTT
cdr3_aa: CASSQDALGQIRVSGTEAFF

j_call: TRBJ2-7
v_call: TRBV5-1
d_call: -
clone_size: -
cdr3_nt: TGCGCCAGCAGCTTGTATTGGCAGAGGAGGATAGAGCAGTACTTC
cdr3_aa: CASSLYWQRRIEQYF

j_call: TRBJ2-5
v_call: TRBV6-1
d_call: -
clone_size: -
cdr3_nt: TGTGCCAGCAGTGAAGCTCGGGTTATTTGGGAGACCCAGTACTTC
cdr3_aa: CASSEARVIWETQYF

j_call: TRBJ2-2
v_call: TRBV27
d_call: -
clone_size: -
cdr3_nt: TGTGCCAGCAGTTTATCGGGGGGGCTCACCGGGGAGCTGTTTTTT
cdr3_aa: CASSLSGGLTGELFF

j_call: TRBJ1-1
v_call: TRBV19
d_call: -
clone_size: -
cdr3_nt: TGTGCCAGTAGTATAGCAGAGGGCACTGAAGCTTTCTTT
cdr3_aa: CASSIAEGTEAFF

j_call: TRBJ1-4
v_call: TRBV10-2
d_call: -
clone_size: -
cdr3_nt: TGCGCCAGCACCGATAATGAAAAACTGTTTTTT
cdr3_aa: CASTDNEKLFF

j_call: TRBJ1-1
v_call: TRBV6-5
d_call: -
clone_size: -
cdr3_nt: TGTGCCAGCAGTTGGGGGAACACTGAAGCTTTCTTT
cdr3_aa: CASSWGNTEAFF

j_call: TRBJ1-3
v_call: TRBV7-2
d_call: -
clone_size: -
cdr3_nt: TGTGCCAGCACCTTCACGAGAGGGGGGGGAAACACCATATATTTT
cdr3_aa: CASTFTRGGGNTIYF

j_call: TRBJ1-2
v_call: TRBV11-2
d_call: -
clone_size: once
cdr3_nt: TGTGCCAGCAGCGAGTGGGACCGCGTAAGGGGCTACACCTTC
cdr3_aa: CASSEWDRVRGYTF

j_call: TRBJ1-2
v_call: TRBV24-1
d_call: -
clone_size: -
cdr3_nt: TGTGCCACCAGTGTCGCGGGAGGCTATGGCTACACCTTC
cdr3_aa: CATSVAGGYGYTF

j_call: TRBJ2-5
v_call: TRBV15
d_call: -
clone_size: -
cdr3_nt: TGTGCCACCAGCAGAGGGCAGGGAGGGGGAGAGACCCAGTACTTC
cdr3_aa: CATSRGQGGGETQYF

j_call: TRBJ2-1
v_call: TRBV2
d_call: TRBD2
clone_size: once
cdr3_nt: TGTGCCAGCAGGCTTACTAGCGGGAAGAACAATGAGCAGTTCTTC
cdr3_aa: CASRLTSGKNNEQFF

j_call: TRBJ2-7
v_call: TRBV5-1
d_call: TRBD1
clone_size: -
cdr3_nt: TGCGCCAGCAGCTTGGAAGGCAGGGGGCCCAACGAGCAGTACTTC
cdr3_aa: CASSLEGRGPNEQYF

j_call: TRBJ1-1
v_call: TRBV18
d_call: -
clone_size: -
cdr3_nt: TGTGCCAGCTCACCATTGAGGGGAGGTGACACTGAAGCTTTCTTT
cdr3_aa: CASSPLRGGDTEAFF

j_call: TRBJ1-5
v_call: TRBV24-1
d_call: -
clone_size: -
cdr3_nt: TGTGCCACCGCAGAGCTTGGTAATCAGCCCCAGCATTTT
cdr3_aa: CATAELGNQPQHF

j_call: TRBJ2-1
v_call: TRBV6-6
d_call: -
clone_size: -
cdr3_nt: TGTGCCAGCAGTTACTCCGACATCCTAGAGCAGTTCTTC
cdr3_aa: CASSYSDILEQFF

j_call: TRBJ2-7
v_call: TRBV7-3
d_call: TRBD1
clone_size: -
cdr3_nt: TGTGCCAGCAGCTTAGGGGGACAGGTGGGAGCCGAGCAGTACTTC
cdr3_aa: CASSLGGQVGAEQYF

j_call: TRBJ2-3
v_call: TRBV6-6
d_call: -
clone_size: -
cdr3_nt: TGTGCCAGCAGTCAACAGGGACGGGTCACAGATACGCAGTATTTT
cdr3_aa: CASSQQGRVTDTQYF

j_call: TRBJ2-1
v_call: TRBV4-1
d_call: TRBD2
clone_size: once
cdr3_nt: TGCGCCAGCAGCCAAGATGGGGGAGCGGGATCCTACAATGAGCAGTTCTTC
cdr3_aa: CASSQDGGAGSYNEQFF

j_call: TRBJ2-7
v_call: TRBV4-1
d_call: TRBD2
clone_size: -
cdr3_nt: TGCGCCAGCAGCCAATACGGGGGGTCGCCCTACGAGCAGTACTTC
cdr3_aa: CASSQYGGSPYEQYF

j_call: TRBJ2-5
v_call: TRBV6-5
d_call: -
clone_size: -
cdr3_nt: TGTGCCAGCATCGGTCAGGGTGAGGAGACCCAGTACTTC
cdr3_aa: CASIGQGEETQYF

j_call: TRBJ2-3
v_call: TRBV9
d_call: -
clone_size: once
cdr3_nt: TGTGCCAGCAGCGTAGCGTTACTGGCGGATACGCAGTATTTT
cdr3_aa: CASSVALLADTQYF

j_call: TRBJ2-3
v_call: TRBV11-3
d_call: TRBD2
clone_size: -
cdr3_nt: TGTGCCAGCAGCTTGGGGGGGGATACGCAGTATTTT
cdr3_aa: CASSLGGDTQYF

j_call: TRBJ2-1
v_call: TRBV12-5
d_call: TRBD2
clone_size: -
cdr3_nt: TGTGCTAGTGGAGCGTTGGGCCAGCGGGAGGGCCGAAGTCCCAATGAGCAGTTCTTC
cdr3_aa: CASGALGQREGRSPNEQFF

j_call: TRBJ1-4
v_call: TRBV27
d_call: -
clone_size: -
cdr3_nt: TGTGCCAGCAGTCCCCTCTGGGTCCGGGGGGAAAAACTGTTTTTT
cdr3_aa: CASSPLWVRGEKLFF